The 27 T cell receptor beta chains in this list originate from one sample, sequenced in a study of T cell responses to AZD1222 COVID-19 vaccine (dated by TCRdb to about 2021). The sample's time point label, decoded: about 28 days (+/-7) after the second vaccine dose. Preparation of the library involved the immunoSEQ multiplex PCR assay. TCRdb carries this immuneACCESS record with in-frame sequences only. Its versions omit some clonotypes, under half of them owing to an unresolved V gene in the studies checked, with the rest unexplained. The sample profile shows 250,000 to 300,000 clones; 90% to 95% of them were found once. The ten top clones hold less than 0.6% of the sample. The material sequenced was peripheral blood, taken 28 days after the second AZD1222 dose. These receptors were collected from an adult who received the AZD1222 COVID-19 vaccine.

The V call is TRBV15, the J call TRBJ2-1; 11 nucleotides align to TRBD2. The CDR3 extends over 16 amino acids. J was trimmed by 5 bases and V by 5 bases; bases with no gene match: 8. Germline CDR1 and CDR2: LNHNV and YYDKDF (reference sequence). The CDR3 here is CATSAPGLAVNNEQFF. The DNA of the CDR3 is TGTGCCACCAGCGCTCCGGGACTAGCGGTTAACAATGAGCAGTTCTTC.

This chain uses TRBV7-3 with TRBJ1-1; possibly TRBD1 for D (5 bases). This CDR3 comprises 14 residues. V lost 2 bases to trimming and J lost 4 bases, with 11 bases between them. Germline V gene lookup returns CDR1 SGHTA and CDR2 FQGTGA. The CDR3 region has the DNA TGTGCCAGCAGCTTAGGGGGGTTGAGCACTGAAGCTTTCTTT. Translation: CASSLGGLSTEAFF.

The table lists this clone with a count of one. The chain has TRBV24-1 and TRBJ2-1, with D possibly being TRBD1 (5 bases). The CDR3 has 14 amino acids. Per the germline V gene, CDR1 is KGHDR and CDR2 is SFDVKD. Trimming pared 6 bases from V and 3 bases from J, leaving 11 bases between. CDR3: CATSRGTGYNEQFF. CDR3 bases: TGTGCCACCAGTCGTGGCACAGGCTACAATGAGCAGTTCTTC.

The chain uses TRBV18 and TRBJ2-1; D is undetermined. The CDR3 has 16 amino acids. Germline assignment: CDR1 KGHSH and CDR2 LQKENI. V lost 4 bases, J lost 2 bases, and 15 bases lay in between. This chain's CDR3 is CASSRNPEITYNEQFF. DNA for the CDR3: TGTGCCAGCTCACGAAATCCTGAAATAACCTACAATGAGCAGTTCTTC.

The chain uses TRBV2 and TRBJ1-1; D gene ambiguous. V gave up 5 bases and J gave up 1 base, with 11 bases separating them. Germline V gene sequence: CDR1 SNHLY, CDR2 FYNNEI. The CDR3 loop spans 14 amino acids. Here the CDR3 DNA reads TGTGCCAGCAGTCGGCAGGTACCGAACACTGAAGCTTTCTTT. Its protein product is CASSRQVPNTEAFF.

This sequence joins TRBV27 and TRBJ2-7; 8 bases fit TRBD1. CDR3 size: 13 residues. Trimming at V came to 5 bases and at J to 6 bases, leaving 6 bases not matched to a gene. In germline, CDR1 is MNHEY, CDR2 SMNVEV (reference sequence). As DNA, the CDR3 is TGTGCCAGCAGTATCCTTCAGGGGGCCGAGCAGTACTTC. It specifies CASSILQGAEQYF.

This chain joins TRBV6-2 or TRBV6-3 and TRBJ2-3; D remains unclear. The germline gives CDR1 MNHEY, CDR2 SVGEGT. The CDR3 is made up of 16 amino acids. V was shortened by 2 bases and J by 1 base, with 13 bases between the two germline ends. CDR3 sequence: CASSYLTLYRTDTQYF. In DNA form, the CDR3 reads TGTGCCAGCAGTTACCTCACCTTATATCGCACAGATACGCAGTATTTT.

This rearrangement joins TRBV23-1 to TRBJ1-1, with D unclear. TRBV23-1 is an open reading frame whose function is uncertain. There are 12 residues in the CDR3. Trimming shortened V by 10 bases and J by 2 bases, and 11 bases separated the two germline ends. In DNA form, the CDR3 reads TGCGCCACCGCGGACCGAAACACTGAAGCTTTCTTT. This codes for CATADRNTEAFF.

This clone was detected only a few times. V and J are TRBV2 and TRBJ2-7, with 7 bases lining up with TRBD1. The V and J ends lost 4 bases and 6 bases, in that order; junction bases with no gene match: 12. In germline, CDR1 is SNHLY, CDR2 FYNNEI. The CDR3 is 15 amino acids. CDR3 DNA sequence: TGTGCCAGCAGTGCCCCATTAGGACAGGATCGCGAGCAGTACTTC. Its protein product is CASSAPLGQDREQYF.

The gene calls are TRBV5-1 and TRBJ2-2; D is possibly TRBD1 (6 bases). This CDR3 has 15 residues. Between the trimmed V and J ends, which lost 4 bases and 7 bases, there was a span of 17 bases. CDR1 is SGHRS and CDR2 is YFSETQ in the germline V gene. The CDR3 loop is CASSIQQGEGGELFF. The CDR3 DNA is TGCGCCAGCAGCATCCAACAGGGAGAGGGCGGGGAGCTGTTTTTT.

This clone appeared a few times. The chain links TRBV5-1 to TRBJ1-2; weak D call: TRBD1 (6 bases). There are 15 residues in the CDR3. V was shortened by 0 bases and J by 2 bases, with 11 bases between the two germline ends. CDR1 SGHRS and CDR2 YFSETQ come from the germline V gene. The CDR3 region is CASSLEQGRNYGYTF. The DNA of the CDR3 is TGCGCCAGCAGCTTGGAGCAGGGGAGGAACTATGGCTACACCTTC.

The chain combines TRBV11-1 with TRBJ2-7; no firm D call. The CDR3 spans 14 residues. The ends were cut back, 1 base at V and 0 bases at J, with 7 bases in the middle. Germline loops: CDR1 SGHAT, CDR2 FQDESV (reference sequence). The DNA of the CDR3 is TGTGCCAGCAGCTTAGATCGGCTCTCCTACGAGCAGTACTTC. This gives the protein CASSLDRLSYEQYF. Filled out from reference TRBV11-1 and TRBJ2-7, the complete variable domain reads EAEVAQSPRYKITEKSQAVAFWCDPISGHATLYWYRQILGQGPELLVQFQDESVVDDSQLPKDRFSAERLKGVDSTLKIQPAELGDSAMYLCASSLDRLSYEQYFGPGTRLTVT.

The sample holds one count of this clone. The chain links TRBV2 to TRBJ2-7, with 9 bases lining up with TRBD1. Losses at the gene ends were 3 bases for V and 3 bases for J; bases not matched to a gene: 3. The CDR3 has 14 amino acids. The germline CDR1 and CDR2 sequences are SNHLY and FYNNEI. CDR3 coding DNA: TGTGCCAGCAGTGAGGGGACAGGGTTCTACGAGCAGTACTTC. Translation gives CASSEGTGFYEQYF.

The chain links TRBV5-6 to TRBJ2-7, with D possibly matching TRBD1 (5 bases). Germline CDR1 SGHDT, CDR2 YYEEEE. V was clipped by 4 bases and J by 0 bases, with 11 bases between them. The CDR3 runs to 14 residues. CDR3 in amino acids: CASSAQDSSYEQYF. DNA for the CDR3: TGTGCCAGCAGCGCTCAAGACAGCTCCTACGAGCAGTACTTC. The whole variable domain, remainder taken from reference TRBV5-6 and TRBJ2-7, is DAGVTQSPTHLIKTRGQQVTLRCSPKSGHDTVSWYQQALGQGPQFIFQYYEEEERQRGNFPDRFSGHQFPNYSSELNVNALLLGDSALYLCASSAQDSSYEQYFGPGTRLTVT.

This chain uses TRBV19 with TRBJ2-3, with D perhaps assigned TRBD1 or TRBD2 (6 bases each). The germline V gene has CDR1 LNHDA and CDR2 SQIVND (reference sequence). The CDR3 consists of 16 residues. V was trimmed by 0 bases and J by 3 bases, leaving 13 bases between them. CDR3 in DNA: TGTGCCAGTAGTATAGAGGGGGGCCTGGGGACAGATACGCAGTATTTT. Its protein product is CASSIEGGLGTDTQYF.

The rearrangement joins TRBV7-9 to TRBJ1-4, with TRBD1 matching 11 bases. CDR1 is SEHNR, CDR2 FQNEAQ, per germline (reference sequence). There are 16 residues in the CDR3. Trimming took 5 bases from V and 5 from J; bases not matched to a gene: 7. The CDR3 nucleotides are TGTGCCAGCAGCGCGGACAGGGGGCGAGGGAATGAAAAACTGTTTTTT. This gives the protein CASSADRGRGNEKLFF.

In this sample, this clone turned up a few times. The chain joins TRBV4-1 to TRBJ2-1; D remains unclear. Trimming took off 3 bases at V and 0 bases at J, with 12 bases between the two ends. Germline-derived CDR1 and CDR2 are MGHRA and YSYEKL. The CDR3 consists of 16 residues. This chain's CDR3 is CASSHLTSSSYNEQFF. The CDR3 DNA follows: TGCGCCAGCAGCCACCTTACTTCAAGCTCCTACAATGAGCAGTTCTTC.

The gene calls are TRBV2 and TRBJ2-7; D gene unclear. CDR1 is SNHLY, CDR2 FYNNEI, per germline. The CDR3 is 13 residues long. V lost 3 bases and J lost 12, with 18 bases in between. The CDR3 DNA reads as TGTGCCAGCAGTGACACCCCTGCCGGTGGTGCGTACTTC. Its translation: CASSDTPAGGAYF.

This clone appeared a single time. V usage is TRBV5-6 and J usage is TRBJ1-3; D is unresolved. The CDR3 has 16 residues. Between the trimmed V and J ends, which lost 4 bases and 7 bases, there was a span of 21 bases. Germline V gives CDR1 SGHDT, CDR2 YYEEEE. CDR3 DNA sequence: TGTGCCAGCAGCCAACCCCAGGACGGAGGGTGGAACACCATATATTTT. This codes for CASSQPQDGGWNTIYF.

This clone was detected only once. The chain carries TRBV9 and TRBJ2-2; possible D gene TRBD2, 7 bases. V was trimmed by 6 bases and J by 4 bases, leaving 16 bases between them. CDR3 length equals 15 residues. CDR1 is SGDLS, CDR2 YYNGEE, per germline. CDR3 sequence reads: CASNLRGAGTGELFF. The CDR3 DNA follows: TGTGCCAGCAACCTCCGGGGGGCGGGCACCGGGGAGCTGTTTTTT.

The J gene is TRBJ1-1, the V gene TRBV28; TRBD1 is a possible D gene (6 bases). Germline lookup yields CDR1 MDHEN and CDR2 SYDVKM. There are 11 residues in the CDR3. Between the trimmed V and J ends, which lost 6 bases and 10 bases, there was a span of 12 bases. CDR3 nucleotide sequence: TGTGCCAGCAGATCAGAGGGGGGAGCTTTCTTT. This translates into CASRSEGGAFF.

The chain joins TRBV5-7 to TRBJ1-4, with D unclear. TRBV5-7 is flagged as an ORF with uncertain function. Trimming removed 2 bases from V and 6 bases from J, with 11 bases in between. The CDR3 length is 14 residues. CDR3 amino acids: CASSFRRVYEKLFF. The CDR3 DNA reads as TGTGCCAGCAGCTTTAGGCGGGTTTATGAAAAACTGTTTTTT.

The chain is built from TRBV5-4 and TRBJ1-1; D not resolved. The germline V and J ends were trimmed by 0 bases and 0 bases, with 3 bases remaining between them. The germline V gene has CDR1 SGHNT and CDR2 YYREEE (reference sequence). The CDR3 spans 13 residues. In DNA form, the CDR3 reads TGTGCCAGCAGCTTGGGGATGAACACTGAAGCTTTCTTT. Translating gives CASSLGMNTEAFF.

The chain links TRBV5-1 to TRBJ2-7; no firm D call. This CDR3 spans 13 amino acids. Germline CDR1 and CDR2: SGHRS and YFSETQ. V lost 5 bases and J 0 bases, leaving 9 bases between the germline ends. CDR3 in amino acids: CASRSHSSYEQYF. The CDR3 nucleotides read TGCGCCAGCAGGTCACATAGCTCCTACGAGCAGTACTTC.

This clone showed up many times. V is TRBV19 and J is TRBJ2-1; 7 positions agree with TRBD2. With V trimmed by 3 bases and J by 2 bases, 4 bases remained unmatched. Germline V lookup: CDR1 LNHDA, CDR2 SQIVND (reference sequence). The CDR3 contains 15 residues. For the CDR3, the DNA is TGTGCCAGTAGTATTTCTAGCGGAGCCTACAATGAGCAGTTCTTC. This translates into CASSISSGAYNEQFF. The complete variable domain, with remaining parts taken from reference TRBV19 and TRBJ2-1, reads DGGITQSPKYLFRKEGQNVTLSCEQNLNHDAMYWYRQDPGQGLRLIYYSQIVNDFQKGDIAEGYSVSREKKESFPLTVTSAQKNPTAFYLCASSISSGAYNEQFFGPGTRLTVL.

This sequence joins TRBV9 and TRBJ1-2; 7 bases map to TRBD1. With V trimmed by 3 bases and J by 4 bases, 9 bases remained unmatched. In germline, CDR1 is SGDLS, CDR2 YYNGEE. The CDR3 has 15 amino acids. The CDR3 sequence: CASSGGYPGGYGYTF. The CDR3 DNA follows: TGTGCCAGCAGCGGTGGGTATCCAGGGGGCTATGGCTACACCTTC.

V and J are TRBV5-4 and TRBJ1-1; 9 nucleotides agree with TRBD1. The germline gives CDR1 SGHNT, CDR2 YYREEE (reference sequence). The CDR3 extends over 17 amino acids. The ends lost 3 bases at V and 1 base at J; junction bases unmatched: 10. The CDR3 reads CASSSPIGGQGNTEAFF. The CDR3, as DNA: TGTGCCAGCAGCTCTCCTATTGGGGGACAGGGGAACACTGAAGCTTTCTTT.